This TCR beta chain was documented in a study of shared T cell receptors in the human thymus. The data were produced by immunoSEQ multiplex PCR, yet TCRdb's version contains in-frame clones alone and is incomplete. The repertoire has about 660,000 clones, roughly 86% of them found once; the top ten carry just under 0.0095%. This sample was also put to use in a study of human thymus T cells. From that report: Usage of V and J genes appeared biased in thymic and blood repertoires.

Source material: thymocytes. The clonotype comes from a boy younger than two with a congenital heart defect.

The CDR3 protein is CASSSRDRVFGYTF. In DNA form, the CDR3 reads TGTGCCAGCAGTAGCCGGGACAGGGTTTTCGGCTACACCTTC. This sequence joins TRBV28 and TRBJ1-2; 9 nucleotides align to TRBD1. Germline trimming cut 5 bases from V and 8 bases from J; bases unmatched to any gene: 9. The germline V gene has CDR1 MDHEN and CDR2 SYDVKM. There are 14 residues in the CDR3.